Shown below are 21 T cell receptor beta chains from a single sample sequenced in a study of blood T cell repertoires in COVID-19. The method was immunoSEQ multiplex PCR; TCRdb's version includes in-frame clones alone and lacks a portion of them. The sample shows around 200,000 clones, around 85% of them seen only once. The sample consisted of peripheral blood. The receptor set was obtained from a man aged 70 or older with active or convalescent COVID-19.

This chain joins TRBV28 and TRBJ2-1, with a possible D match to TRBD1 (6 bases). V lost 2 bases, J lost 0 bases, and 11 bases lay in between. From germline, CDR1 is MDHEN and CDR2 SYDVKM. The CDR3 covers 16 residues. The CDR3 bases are TGTGCCAGCAGTTTACCCGGGACACGCTCCTACAATGAGCAGTTCTTC. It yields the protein CASSLPGTRSYNEQFF.

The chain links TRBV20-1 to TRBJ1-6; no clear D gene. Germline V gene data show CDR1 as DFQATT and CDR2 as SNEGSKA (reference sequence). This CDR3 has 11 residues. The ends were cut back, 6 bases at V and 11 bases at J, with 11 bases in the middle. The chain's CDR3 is CSALRGPPLHF. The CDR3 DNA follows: TGCAGTGCCTTACGTGGGCCACCCCTCCACTTT.

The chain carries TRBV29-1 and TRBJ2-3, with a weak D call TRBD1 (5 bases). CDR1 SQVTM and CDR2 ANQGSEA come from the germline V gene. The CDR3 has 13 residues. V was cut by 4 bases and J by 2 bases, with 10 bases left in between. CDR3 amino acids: CSVVKGNTDTQYF. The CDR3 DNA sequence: TGCAGCGTTGTGAAGGGGAACACAGATACGCAGTATTTT.

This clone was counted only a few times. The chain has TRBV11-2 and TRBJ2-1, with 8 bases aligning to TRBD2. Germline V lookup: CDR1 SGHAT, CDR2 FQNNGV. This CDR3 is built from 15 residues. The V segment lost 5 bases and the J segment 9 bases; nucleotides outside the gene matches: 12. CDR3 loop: CASSRRTSSQGEQFF. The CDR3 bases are TGTGCCAGCAGCCGCAGGACTAGCTCCCAGGGTGAGCAGTTCTTC. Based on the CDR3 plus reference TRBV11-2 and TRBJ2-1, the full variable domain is EAGVAQSPRYKIIEKRQSVAFWCNPISGHATLYWYQQILGQGPKLLIQFQNNGVVDDSQLPKDRFSAERLKGVDSTLKIQPAKLEDSAVYLCASSRRTSSQGEQFFGPGTRLTVL.

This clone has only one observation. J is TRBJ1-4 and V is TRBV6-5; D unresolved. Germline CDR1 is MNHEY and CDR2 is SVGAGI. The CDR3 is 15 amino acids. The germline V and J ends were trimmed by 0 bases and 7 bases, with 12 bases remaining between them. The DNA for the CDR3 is TGTGCCAGCAGTTACTCGACGGGGTTCGGTGAAAAACTGTTTTTT. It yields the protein CASSYSTGFGEKLFF.

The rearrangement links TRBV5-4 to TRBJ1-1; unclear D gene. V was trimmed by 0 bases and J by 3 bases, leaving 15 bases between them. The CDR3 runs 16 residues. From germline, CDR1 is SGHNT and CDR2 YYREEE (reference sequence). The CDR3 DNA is TGTGCCAGCAGCTTGGTACTCGTCGTGGGCTACACTGAAGCTTTCTTT. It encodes CASSLVLVVGYTEAFF.

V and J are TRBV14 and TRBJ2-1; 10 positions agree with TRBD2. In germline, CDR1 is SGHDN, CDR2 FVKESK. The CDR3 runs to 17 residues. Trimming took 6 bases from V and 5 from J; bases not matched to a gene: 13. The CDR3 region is CASSLRLLAGKDNEQFF. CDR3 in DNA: TGTGCCAGCAGTCTCCGATTACTAGCGGGAAAAGACAATGAGCAGTTCTTC.

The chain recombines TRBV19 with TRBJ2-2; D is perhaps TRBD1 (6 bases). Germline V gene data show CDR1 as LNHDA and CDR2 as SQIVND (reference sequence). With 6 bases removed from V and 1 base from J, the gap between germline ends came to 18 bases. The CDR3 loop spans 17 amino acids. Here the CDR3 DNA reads TGTGCCAGTAGGAATACAGGGAAGACGAGGAACACCGGGGAGCTGTTTTTT. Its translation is CASRNTGKTRNTGELFF.

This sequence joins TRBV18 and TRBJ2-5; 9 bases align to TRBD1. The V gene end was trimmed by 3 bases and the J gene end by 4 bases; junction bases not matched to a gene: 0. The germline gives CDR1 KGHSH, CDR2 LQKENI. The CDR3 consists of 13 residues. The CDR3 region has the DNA TGTGCCAGCTCACCGACAGGGGGAGAGACCCAGTACTTC. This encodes CASSPTGGETQYF. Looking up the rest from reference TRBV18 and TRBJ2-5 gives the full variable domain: NAGVMQNPRHLVRRRGQEARLRCSPMKGHSHVYWYRQLPEEGLKFMVYLQKENIIDESGMPKERFSAEFPKEGPSILRIQQVVRGDSAAYFCASSPTGGETQYFGPGTRLLVL.

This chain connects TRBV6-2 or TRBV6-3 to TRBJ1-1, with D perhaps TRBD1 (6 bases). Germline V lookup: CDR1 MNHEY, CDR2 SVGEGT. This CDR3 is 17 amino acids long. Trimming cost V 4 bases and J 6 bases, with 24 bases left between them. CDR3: CASSSPGNQGPWAEAFF. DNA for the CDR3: TGTGCCAGCAGTTCACCCGGGAACCAGGGGCCGTGGGCTGAAGCTTTCTTT.

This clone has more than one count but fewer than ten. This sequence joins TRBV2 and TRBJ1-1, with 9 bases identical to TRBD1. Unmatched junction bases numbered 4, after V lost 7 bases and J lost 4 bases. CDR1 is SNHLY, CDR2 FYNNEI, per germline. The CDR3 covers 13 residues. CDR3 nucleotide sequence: TGTGCCAGCACCGACAGGGGGATCACTGAAGCTTTCTTT. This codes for CASTDRGITEAFF.

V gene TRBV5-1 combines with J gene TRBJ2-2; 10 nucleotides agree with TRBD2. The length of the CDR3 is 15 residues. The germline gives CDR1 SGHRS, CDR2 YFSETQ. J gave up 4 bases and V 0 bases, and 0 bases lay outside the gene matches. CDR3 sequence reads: CASSLGLAGTGELFF. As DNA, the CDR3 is TGCGCCAGCAGCTTGGGACTAGCGGGCACCGGGGAGCTGTTTTTT.

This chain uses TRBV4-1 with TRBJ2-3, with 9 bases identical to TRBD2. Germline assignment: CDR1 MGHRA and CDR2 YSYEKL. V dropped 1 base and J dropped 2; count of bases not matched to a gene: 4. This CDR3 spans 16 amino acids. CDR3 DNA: TGCGCCAGCAGCCAAGGCCTAGCGGGGAACACAGATACGCAGTATTTT. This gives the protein CASSQGLAGNTDTQYF.

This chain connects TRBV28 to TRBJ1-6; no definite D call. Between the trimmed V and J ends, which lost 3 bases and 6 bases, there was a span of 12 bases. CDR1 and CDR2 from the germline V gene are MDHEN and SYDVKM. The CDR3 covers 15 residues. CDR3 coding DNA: TGTGCCAGCAGTTTGGTTCACAGAACTAATTCACCCCTCCACTTT. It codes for CASSLVHRTNSPLHF.

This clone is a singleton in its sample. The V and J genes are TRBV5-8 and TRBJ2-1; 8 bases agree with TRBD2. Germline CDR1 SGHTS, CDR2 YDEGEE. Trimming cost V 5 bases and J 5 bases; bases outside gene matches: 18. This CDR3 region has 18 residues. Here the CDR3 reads CASSFRRRPGGDDNEQFF. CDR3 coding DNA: TGTGCCAGCAGTTTCCGGCGGAGGCCGGGAGGGGATGACAATGAGCAGTTCTTC.

This CDR3 is CASSLGSSGSYEQYF. In DNA form, the CDR3 reads TGTGCCAGCAGCTTAGGGAGTAGCGGATCCTACGAGCAGTACTTC. V is TRBV7-2 and J is TRBJ2-7, with D perhaps matching TRBD2 (6 bases). Between the trimmed V and J ends, which lost 1 base and 1 base, there was a span of 11 bases. Germline lookup yields CDR1 SGHTA and CDR2 FQGNSA. The CDR3 is 15 residues long.

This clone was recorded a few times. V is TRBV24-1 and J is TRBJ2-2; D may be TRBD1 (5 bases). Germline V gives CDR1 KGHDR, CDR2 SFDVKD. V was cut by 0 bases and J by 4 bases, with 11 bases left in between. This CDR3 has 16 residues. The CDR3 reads CATSDLRQGTTGELFF. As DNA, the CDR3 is TGTGCCACCAGTGATTTGAGGCAGGGAACCACCGGGGAGCTGTTTTTT.

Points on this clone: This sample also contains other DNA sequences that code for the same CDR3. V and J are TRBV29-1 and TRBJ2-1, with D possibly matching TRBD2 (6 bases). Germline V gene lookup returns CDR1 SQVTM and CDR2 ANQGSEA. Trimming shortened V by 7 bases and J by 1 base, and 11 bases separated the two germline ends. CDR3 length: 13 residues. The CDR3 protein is CSAGGRSYNEQFF. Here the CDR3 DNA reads TGCAGCGCCGGGGGTAGGTCCTACAATGAGCAGTTCTTC.

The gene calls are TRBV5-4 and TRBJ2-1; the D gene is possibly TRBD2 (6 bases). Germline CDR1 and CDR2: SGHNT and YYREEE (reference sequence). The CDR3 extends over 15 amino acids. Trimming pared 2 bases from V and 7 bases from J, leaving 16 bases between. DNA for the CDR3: TGTGCCAGCAGCTTTGAGGGAGGTCGTATGAATGAGCAGTTCTTC. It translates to CASSFEGGRMNEQFF. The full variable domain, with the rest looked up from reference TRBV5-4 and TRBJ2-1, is ETGVTQSPTHLIKTRGQQVTLRCSSQSGHNTVSWYQQALGQGPQFIFQYYREEENGRGNFPPRFSGLQFPNYSSELNVNALELDDSALYLCASSFEGGRMNEQFFGPGTRLTVL.

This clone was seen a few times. CDR3 coding DNA: TGTGCCAGCAGCGTAGAGGGACAGGGGGCCTACGAGCAGTACTTC. It encodes CASSVEGQGAYEQYF. The gene calls are TRBV9 and TRBJ2-7, with 11 nucleotides matching TRBD1. Germline trimming cut 0 bases from V and 2 bases from J; bases unmatched to any gene: 1. The germline V gene encodes CDR1 SGDLS and CDR2 YYNGEE. The CDR3 extends over 15 amino acids.

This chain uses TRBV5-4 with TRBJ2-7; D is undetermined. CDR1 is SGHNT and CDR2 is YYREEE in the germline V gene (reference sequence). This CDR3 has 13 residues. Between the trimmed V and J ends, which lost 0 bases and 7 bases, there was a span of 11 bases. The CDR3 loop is CASSLEPGSEQYF. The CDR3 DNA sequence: TGTGCCAGCAGCTTGGAGCCCGGGTCTGAGCAGTACTTC.